The 2 T cell receptor beta chains listed next were all sequenced from one sample in a study of blood T cell repertoires in COVID-19. The assay was immunoSEQ multiplex PCR, and TCRdb's table has in-frame clones only and misses some. The data contain around 78,000 clones, about nine tenths of them singletons. The sample consisted of peripheral blood. All receptors come from a man aged 45-65 years with active or convalescent COVID-19.

CDR3 sequence (DNA): TGTGCCAGCAGACAGGACAGGAGCACAGATACGCAGTATTTT. It specifies CASRQDRSTDTQYF. This chain links TRBV5-4 with TRBJ2-3; 7 nucleotides line up with TRBD1. J was trimmed by 0 bases and V by 5 bases; bases with no gene match: 3. The CDR3 is 14 amino acids. Per the germline V gene, CDR1 is SGHNT and CDR2 is YYREEE (reference sequence).

The J gene is TRBJ2-7, the V gene TRBV6-5; possible D gene TRBD2, 6 bases. The CDR3 covers 14 residues. V dropped 7 bases and J dropped 2 bases, with 15 bases sitting between them. CDR1 and CDR2 (germline): MNHEY, SVGAGI. This chain's CDR3 is CASTEGGGTYEQYF. In DNA, the CDR3 is TGTGCCAGCACCGAGGGTGGCGGGACCTACGAGCAGTACTTC.